The clone carrying this TCR beta chain has at least ten counts. Its antigen is not identified. This specimen belongs to a study of T cell repertoires in cytomegalovirus infection. Study-level information: The public TCR beta signatures pointed to both CMV infection and matching HLA type. Overall study results and limits: CMV-specific HLA-C-restricted TCR beta clonotypes dominated the ex vivo response.

The CDR3 totals 12 residues. The V end lost 4 bases, the J end lost 6 bases, and 8 bases lay between the germline ends. Germline lookup yields CDR1 SGHTA and CDR2 FQGNSA. TCRdb re-called the reads through MiXCR, storing one row per CDR3 protein. In the table there are approximately 110,000 distinct CDR3 sequences, roughly a tenth of which are singletons. This receptor was taken from a human donor in good health (CMV status not recorded). Some clones in this sample may be carry-over from other donors' samples. The sample was PBMCs, sequenced either directly or after in vitro stimulation (not recorded which). J is TRBJ2-3 and V is TRBV7-2; D is unresolved. The CDR3, as DNA: TGTGCCAGCAGCTATAACCGGGATACGCAGTATTTT. Translation: CASSYNRDTQYF.